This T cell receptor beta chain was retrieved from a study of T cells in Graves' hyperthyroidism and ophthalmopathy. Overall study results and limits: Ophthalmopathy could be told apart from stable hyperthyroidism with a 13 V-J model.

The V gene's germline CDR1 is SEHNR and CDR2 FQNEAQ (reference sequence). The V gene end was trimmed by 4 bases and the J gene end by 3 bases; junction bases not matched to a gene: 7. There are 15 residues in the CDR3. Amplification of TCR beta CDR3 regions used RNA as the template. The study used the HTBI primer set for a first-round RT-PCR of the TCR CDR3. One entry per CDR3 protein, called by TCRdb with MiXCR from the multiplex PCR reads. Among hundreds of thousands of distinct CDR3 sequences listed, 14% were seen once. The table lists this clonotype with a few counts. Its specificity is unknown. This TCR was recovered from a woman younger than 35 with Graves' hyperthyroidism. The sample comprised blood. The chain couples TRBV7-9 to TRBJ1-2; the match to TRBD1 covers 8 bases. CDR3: CASSSGGTGDYGYTF. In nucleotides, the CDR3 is TGTGCCAGCAGCTCAGGGGGGACAGGAGACTATGGCTACACCTTC.